The 17 T cell receptor beta chains below come from one sample, sequenced in a study of shared clonotypes between healthy human individuals. The protocol was immunoSEQ multiplex PCR, while the TCRdb copy is restricted to in-frame clones and leaves out a portion. In the table there are about half a million clones, roughly 77% of which are singletons. Sequencing was performed on PBMCs. The receptors originated from a woman between 40 and 55 years old in good health. Some clones in this sample may be carry-over from other donors' samples.

The rearrangement joins TRBV9 to TRBJ2-7; 7 bases agree with TRBD2. Trimming at V came to 0 bases and at J to 3 bases, leaving 6 bases not matched to a gene. The V gene's germline CDR1 is SGDLS and CDR2 YYNGEE. The CDR3 runs 15 residues. The chain's CDR3 is CASSVGLAEHYEQYF. The DNA of the CDR3 is TGTGCCAGCAGCGTAGGGCTAGCGGAGCACTACGAGCAGTACTTC.

With respect to this clone: Other DNA sequences of this sample code for an identical CDR3. The chain carries TRBV30 and TRBJ1-5; no firm D call. V was cut by 2 bases and J by 4 bases, with 9 bases left in between. CDR3 length equals 13 residues. Germline assignment: CDR1 GTSNPN and CDR2 SVGIG (reference sequence). CDR3 bases: TGTGCCTGGAGTTTAGGGTCAAATCAGCCCCAGCATTTT. Encoded protein: CAWSLGSNQPQHF.

The chain employs TRBV6-1 and TRBJ2-1; D is perhaps TRBD2 (6 bases). CDR3 length: 13 amino acids. CDR1 is MNHNS, CDR2 SASEGT, per germline. The ends were cut back, 7 bases at V and 4 bases at J, with 11 bases in the middle. The CDR3 loop reads CASNRLGYNEQFF. Here the CDR3 DNA reads TGTGCCAGCAACCGACTAGGATACAATGAGCAGTTCTTC.

The chain is built from TRBV7-8 and TRBJ2-7; D is uncertain. This CDR3 has 12 residues. CDR1 is SGHVS and CDR2 is FQNEAQ in the germline V gene. V lost 2 bases and J 6 bases, leaving 8 bases between the germline ends. CDR3 nucleotide sequence: TGTGCCAGCAGCTTAAGTCGTGGCGAGCAGTACTTC. Protein product: CASSLSRGEQYF.

The chain links TRBV18 to TRBJ2-5; D is unclear. This CDR3 has 13 residues. CDR1 and CDR2 (germline): KGHSH, LQKENI. V was shortened by 1 base and J by 0 bases, with 3 bases between the two germline ends. Here the CDR3 reads CASSPRDQETQYF. The DNA for the CDR3 is TGTGCCAGCTCACCACGGGACCAAGAGACCCAGTACTTC.

This sequence joins TRBV30 and TRBJ2-1; D unresolved. Germline V gives CDR1 GTSNPN, CDR2 SVGIG (reference sequence). The V and J ends lost 3 bases and 4 bases respectively, with 16 bases between them. This CDR3 comprises 15 residues. The CDR3 region has the DNA TGTGCCTGGAGGCTCAAAGGCTTCCTTTACAATGAGCAGTTCTTC. Translating gives CAWRLKGFLYNEQFF.

This chain uses TRBV7-9 with TRBJ1-4, with D possibly being TRBD1 (6 bases). CDR1 is SEHNR, CDR2 FQNEAQ, per germline (reference sequence). V was cut by 5 bases and J by 6 bases, with 25 bases left in between. There are 18 residues in the CDR3. CDR3 in amino acids: CASSHTGHSGFLDEKLFF. The DNA of the CDR3 is TGTGCCAGCAGCCACACGGGACACTCAGGCTTTTTGGATGAAAAACTGTTTTTT.

This rearrangement joins TRBV5-1 to TRBJ2-5, with 7 bases aligning to TRBD2. CDR3 length equals 13 residues. CDR1 SGHRS and CDR2 YFSETQ come from the germline V gene. V shed 0 bases and J 12 bases; nucleotides not matched to a gene: 8. The chain's CDR3 is CASSLVGRETEYF. As DNA, the CDR3 is TGCGCCAGCAGCTTGGTAGGGCGGGAGACAGAGTACTTC.

The V gene is TRBV5-6, the J gene TRBJ1-2; D ambiguous. Germline V gene lookup returns CDR1 SGHDT and CDR2 YYEEEE. Trimming stripped 2 bases from V and 5 bases from J, with 19 bases between. This CDR3 region has 16 residues. CDR3 residues: CASSLAAGRILYGYTF. The CDR3 coding sequence is TGTGCCAGCAGCTTAGCGGCAGGCCGAATTCTATATGGCTACACCTTC.

This rearrangement joins TRBV6-1 to TRBJ1-6, with 8 bases fitting TRBD1. Germline V gene sequence: CDR1 MNHNS, CDR2 SASEGT. The V and J ends lost 8 bases and 5 bases, in that order; junction bases with no gene match: 8. This CDR3 region has 15 residues. CDR3 amino acids: CASFSGGTDNSPLHF. The CDR3 DNA sequence: TGTGCCAGCTTCTCAGGGGGCACAGATAATTCACCCCTCCACTTT.

This rearrangement joins TRBV4-2 to TRBJ2-1; 8 bases line up with TRBD2. Germline CDR1 LGHNA, CDR2 YNFKEQ. This CDR3 is built from 15 residues. Trimming at V came to 4 bases and at J to 5 bases, leaving 7 bases not matched to a gene. CDR3 in amino acids: CASSPTGTRNNEQFF. For the CDR3, the DNA is TGTGCCAGCAGCCCCACCGGGACTAGGAACAATGAGCAGTTCTTC.

The gene calls are TRBV5-1 and TRBJ2-7; maybe TRBD2 (5 bases). The V gene lost 0 bases and the J gene lost 6 bases, with 16 bases spanning the gap. The germline V gene has CDR1 SGHRS and CDR2 YFSETQ. The CDR3 has 15 amino acids. In DNA form, the CDR3 reads TGCGCCAGCAGCTTGGAAGCACGGCTCGGGGTCGAGCAGTACTTC. Its protein product is CASSLEARLGVEQYF.

The chain employs TRBV18 and TRBJ2-7; 11 bases align to TRBD2. Germline trimming cut 3 bases from V and 6 bases from J; bases unmatched to any gene: 10. Germline V lookup: CDR1 KGHSH, CDR2 LQKENI. There are 16 residues in the CDR3. The CDR3 DNA is TGTGCCAGCTCACCCAGAGAGGGACTAGCGGATATCGAGCAGTACTTC. As protein: CASSPREGLADIEQYF.

The chain uses TRBV5-8 and TRBJ2-7; 9 bases are shared with TRBD2. J lost 2 bases, V lost 1 base, and 4 bases had no gene match. The CDR3 contains 15 residues. CDR1 is SGHTS and CDR2 is YDEGEE in the germline V gene. The CDR3 nucleotides are TGTGCCAGCAGCTTGAGTCTAGCGGGACCCTACGAGCAGTACTTC. Protein: CASSLSLAGPYEQYF.

This clone was seen a single time. The V and J genes are TRBV19 and TRBJ1-3; no clear D. Germline V lookup: CDR1 LNHDA, CDR2 SQIVND (reference sequence). This CDR3 contains 14 residues. V lost 6 bases to trimming and J lost 3 bases, with 12 bases between them. The CDR3 coding sequence is TGTGCCAGTAGACCCCATGGGAGTGGAAACACCATATATTTT. Protein sequence: CASRPHGSGNTIYF.

This chain connects TRBV11-2 to TRBJ2-2, with D possibly TRBD1 on 5 matching bases. The CDR3 is 15 amino acids. The V end was cut by 6 bases, the J end by 2 bases, with 13 bases between. Germline assignment: CDR1 SGHAT and CDR2 FQNNGV. DNA of the CDR3: TGTGCCAGCAGGCCACTGGGGCAAAACACCGGGGAGCTGTTTTTT. Translation gives CASRPLGQNTGELFF. The whole variable domain, filled in from reference TRBV11-2 and TRBJ2-2, reads EAGVAQSPRYKIIEKRQSVAFWCNPISGHATLYWYQQILGQGPKLLIQFQNNGVVDDSQLPKDRFSAERLKGVDSTLKIQPAKLEDSAVYLCASRPLGQNTGELFFGEGSRLTVL.

This clone was detected a few times. The rearrangement joins TRBV6-1 to TRBJ1-5; D uncertain. Trimming removed 1 base at V and 2 bases at J, with 9 bases between. This CDR3 contains 15 residues. Germline V CDR1 and CDR2: MNHNS, SASEGT. The CDR3 loop reads CASSEVGWGNQPQHF. DNA of the CDR3: TGTGCCAGCAGTGAAGTGGGATGGGGCAATCAGCCCCAGCATTTT.